A selection of T cell receptor beta chains follows, all from one sample in a study of cytomegalovirus exposure and HLA in healthy donors. The assay was immunoSEQ multiplex PCR, and TCRdb's table has in-frame clones only and misses some. The repertoire includes roughly 100,000 clones, roughly 80% of them detected once, and roughly 4% sits in the top ten. The sequenced material came from PBMCs. All receptors come from a man in his fifties or sixties in good health and CMV-seropositive. CDR3s include the opening cysteine and the closing phenylalanine or tryptophan. A D gene is named only where the DNA matches it firmly. The size entry is marked missing in some rows and otherwise reads once, few, many or a size class.

d_call	clone_size	v_call	j_call	cdr3_aa	cdr3_nt
TRBD2	few	TRBV9	TRBJ2-7	CASSVASSGSYEQYF	TGTGCCAGCAGCGTAGCTTCTAGCGGGAGCTACGAGCAGTACTTC
.	.	TRBV11-2	TRBJ2-5	CASSLFTGTGETQYF	TGTGCCAGCAGCCTTTTTACAGGGACGGGAGAGACCCAGTACTTC
.	once	TRBV25-1	TRBJ1-5	CASSESSPDSNQPQHF	TGTGCCAGCAGTGAATCTAGCCCGGATAGCAATCAGCCCCAGCATTTT
.	.	TRBV4-1	TRBJ2-7	CASSQEAGLAEQYF	TGCGCCAGCAGCCAAGAAGCAGGGTTGGCCGAGCAGTACTTC
TRBD1	.	TRBV18	TRBJ1-5	CASSPEGGRDQPQHF	TGTGCCAGCTCACCAGAAGGGGGCCGGGATCAGCCCCAGCATTTT
TRBD1	.	TRBV19	TRBJ2-5	CASGNRGPQETQYF	TGTGCCAGCGGTAACAGGGGCCCACAAGAGACCCAGTACTTC
TRBD2	.	TRBV30	TRBJ2-5	CAWSPWQSGSRETQYF	TGTGCCTGGAGCCCTTGGCAAAGCGGGAGCAGGGAGACCCAGTACTTC
.	few	TRBV18	TRBJ2-1	CASSPPSFNEQFF	TGTGCCAGCTCACCGCCTAGTTTTAATGAGCAGTTCTTC
.	.	TRBV30	TRBJ2-1	CAWMFSHEQFF	TGTGCCTGGATGTTCTCCCATGAGCAGTTCTTC
.	.	TRBV28	TRBJ1-1	CASSSAADTEAFF	TGTGCCAGCAGTTCCGCTGCGGACACTGAAGCTTTCTTT
.	.	TRBV11-3	TRBJ2-7	CASSSSSANSYEQYF	TGTGCCAGCAGCTCCTCTAGCGCCAACTCCTACGAGCAGTACTTC
.	.	TRBV7-2	TRBJ1-2	CASSLPPRGNYGYTF	TGTGCCAGCAGCTTACCCCCCCGGGGGAACTATGGCTACACCTTC
TRBD2	.	TRBV28	TRBJ2-7	CASSLGGTDYEQYF	TGTGCCAGCAGTTTGGGAGGGACCGACTACGAGCAGTACTTC
TRBD1	.	TRBV6-5	TRBJ2-7	CASSFHGTGAEQYF	TGTGCCAGCAGTTTCCACGGGACAGGGGCGGAGCAGTACTTC
.	.	TRBV28	TRBJ2-5	CASSIQETQYF	TGTGCCAGCAGCATCCAAGAGACCCAGTACTTC